This TCR beta chain originates from a study of blood T cells in healthy people across ages. The authors ran a second PCR of 7 to 11 cycles using a sample-barcoded 5' primer and a J-beta primer mix. TCRdb ran MiXCR on the 5' RACE reads and lists one entry per CDR3 protein. The table shows about 730,000 distinct CDR3 sequences, with 43% occurring only once. The CDR3 totals 15 residues. The germline CDR1 and CDR2 sequences are MNHNS and SASEGT. With 2 bases removed from V and 8 bases from J, the gap between germline ends came to 18 bases. The specimen was blood. This chain links TRBV6-1 with TRBJ1-2, with D hard to call. The source of this sequence is a woman aged 60-75 years in good health. In nucleotides, the CDR3 is TGTGCCAGCAGTGAACTGCAAAGGTCCCACGGCGGCTACACCTTC. Its translation: CASSELQRSHGGYTF.